The present entry profiles one TCR beta chain with its context. What it binds is unknown. This record comes from a study of T cell repertoires in cytomegalovirus infection. Overall study: Newly reported HLA-C-restricted and thoroughly characterized HLA-B-restricted CMV epitopes were employed. Shared public TCR beta signatures pointed to both CMV infection and a matching HLA type. Study observations and caveats: The ex vivo response was dominated by HLA-C-restricted CMV-specific TCR beta clonotypes.

The CDR3 is made up of 17 amino acids. Germline V gene lookup returns CDR1 SGHVS and CDR2 FNYEAQ. V trimming: 4 bases; J trimming: 6 bases; junction bases outside the gene matches: 8. TCRdb fed the reads into MiXCR, producing one record per CDR3 protein. This table holds about 830,000 distinct CDR3 sequences, less than 35% found once. The TCR was taken from a human donor in good health (CMV status not recorded). Some clones in this sample may be carry-over from other donors' samples. The sample in question was cultured CD8+ T cells from PBMCs, obtained from culture after CMV antigen stimulation. This rearrangement joins TRBV7-6 to TRBJ2-3; 15 bases align to TRBD2. CDR3: CASSSRTSGGAVDTQYF. DNA of the CDR3: TGTGCCAGCAGCTCAAGGACTAGCGGGGGGGCCGTGGATACGCAGTATTTT.